These 26 T cell receptor beta chains came from one sample sequenced in a study of shared clonotypes between healthy human individuals. The assay was immunoSEQ multiplex PCR, and TCRdb's table has in-frame clones only and misses some. Among hundreds of thousands of clones, roughly 72% were seen once, and the ten largest hold more than 1.5%. The sample taken for sequencing was memory CD4+ T cells sorted from blood. Subset reported: CD45RA-negative fraction. Receptors originate from a woman aged 30 to 39 in good health.

This clone was counted ten times or more. This rearrangement joins TRBV7-9 to TRBJ1-1, with 9 bases identical to TRBD1. The CDR3 loop spans 16 amino acids. V was pared by 6 bases and J by 6 bases, with 14 bases of the junction left unmatched. Germline assignment: CDR1 SEHNR and CDR2 FQNEAQ (reference sequence). DNA for the CDR3: TGTGCCAGCAGTCATTATAGGACAGGGGTGAGCGCTGAAGCTTTCTTT. Translating gives CASSHYRTGVSAEAFF.

The sample holds a few counts of this clone. V and J are TRBV28 and TRBJ1-5; D is unclear. This CDR3 region has 15 residues. Trimming shortened V by 2 bases and J by 0 bases, and 8 bases separated the two germline ends. CDR1 is MDHEN and CDR2 is SYDVKM in the germline V gene. The CDR3 is CASSLGQHSNQPQHF. The CDR3 DNA reads TGTGCCAGCAGTTTAGGGCAGCATAGCAATCAGCCCCAGCATTTT.

This clone was seen just once. The chain employs TRBV5-4 and TRBJ2-6; a weak D match, TRBD1 (5 bases). CDR1 is SGHNT and CDR2 is YYREEE in the germline V gene (reference sequence). V was clipped by 4 bases and J by 0 bases, with 11 bases between them. The CDR3 consists of 16 residues. Here the CDR3 reads CASSTGHDSGANVLTF. CDR3 coding DNA: TGTGCCAGCAGCACTGGACACGACTCTGGGGCCAACGTCCTGACTTTC.

V is TRBV2 and J is TRBJ1-4; tentatively, D is TRBD1 (5 bases). CDR3 length: 13 amino acids. Trimming pared 6 bases from V and 7 bases from J, leaving 12 bases between. Germline CDR1 reads SNHLY; CDR2 reads FYNNEI. The CDR3 bases are TGTGCCAGCAGAAGGGATCAGGGTGAAAAACTGTTTTTT. It codes for CASRRDQGEKLFF.

A few counts support this clone. The V call is TRBV2, the J call TRBJ1-5; 8 bases agree with TRBD1. This CDR3 region has 14 residues. V dropped 4 bases and J dropped 5; count of bases not matched to a gene: 4. Germline V gene sequence: CDR1 SNHLY, CDR2 FYNNEI. CDR3 loop: CASSGDRGYQPQHF. The CDR3 coding sequence is TGTGCCAGCAGTGGCGACAGGGGTTATCAGCCCCAGCATTTT.

V and J are TRBV5-1 and TRBJ1-3; no reliable D call. With 2 bases removed from V and 2 bases from J, the gap between germline ends came to 5 bases. The germline V gene encodes CDR1 SGHRS and CDR2 YFSETQ. There are 13 residues in the CDR3. The CDR3 here is CASSLYPGNTIYF. Written as DNA, the CDR3 is TGCGCCAGCAGCTTATATCCTGGAAACACCATATATTTT.

The V call is TRBV29-1, the J call TRBJ1-1; 8 nucleotides match TRBD1. V lost 5 bases to trimming and J lost 0 bases; unmatched junction nucleotides: 11. Looked up from germline, CDR1 is SQVTM and CDR2 is ANQGSEA. The CDR3 contains 16 residues. CDR3 protein: CSVPTGQGRMNTEAFF. The DNA for the CDR3 is TGCAGCGTTCCTACTGGACAGGGAAGGATGAACACTGAAGCTTTCTTT.

The V call is TRBV19, the J call TRBJ1-5; perhaps TRBD1 as D (5 bases). V lost 5 bases and J lost 6, with 14 bases in between. The CDR3 totals 14 residues. Germline CDR1 is LNHDA and CDR2 is SQIVND (reference sequence). CDR3 in amino acids: CASSLSGTGQPQHF. DNA of the CDR3: TGTGCCAGTAGTCTGTCCGGGACGGGTCAGCCCCAGCATTTT.

The chain carries TRBV14 and TRBJ1-3; 8 nucleotides line up with TRBD1. The J segment lost 0 bases and the V segment lost 2 bases, leaving 3 bases of the junction unmatched. This CDR3 contains 16 residues. Germline-derived CDR1 and CDR2 are SGHDN and FVKESK. The DNA for the CDR3 is TGTGCCAGCAGCCAAAGGACAGGGCCCTCTGGAAACACCATATATTTT. It encodes CASSQRTGPSGNTIYF.

This chain joins TRBV19 and TRBJ2-7, with 12 bases fitting TRBD2. The CDR3 is 15 amino acids. V lost 6 bases and J lost 1; bases outside the gene matches: 4. The germline V gene encodes CDR1 LNHDA and CDR2 SQIVND (reference sequence). CDR3 protein: CASSRLAGDSYEQYF. CDR3 nucleotide sequence: TGTGCCAGTAGCAGACTAGCGGGAGATTCCTACGAGCAGTACTTC.

This clone was found a few times. This rearrangement joins TRBV10-3 to TRBJ1-3; D is undetermined. This CDR3 is built from 14 residues. V lost 10 bases and J 0 bases, leaving 13 bases between the germline ends. The germline V gene has CDR1 ENHRY and CDR2 SYGVKD. The CDR3 is CATAEQSSGNTIYF. CDR3 coding DNA: TGTGCCACCGCCGAACAGAGCTCTGGAAACACCATATATTTT.

The genes are TRBV6-6 and TRBJ1-6; D unresolved. Trimming cost V 2 bases and J 8 bases, with 7 bases left between them. The CDR3 runs 13 residues. Germline CDR1 reads MNHNY; CDR2 reads SVGAGI (reference sequence). The CDR3 sequence: CASSYGRDSPLHF. The CDR3 DNA sequence: TGTGCCAGCAGTTACGGTCGGGATTCACCCCTCCACTTT.

V usage is TRBV28 and J usage is TRBJ1-2; 7 bases map to TRBD1. V dropped 3 bases and J dropped 3; count of bases not matched to a gene: 4. From germline, CDR1 is MDHEN and CDR2 SYDVKM. The CDR3 spans 14 residues. CDR3 protein: CASSFPGQHYGYTF. The CDR3 DNA follows: TGTGCCAGCAGTTTCCCGGGACAGCACTATGGCTACACCTTC.

Points on this clone: The sample carries other DNA sequences with the same CDR3. The rearrangement uses TRBV6-1 and TRBJ1-5; tentatively, D is TRBD1 (5 bases). Germline V gives CDR1 MNHNS, CDR2 SASEGT. The CDR3 is 15 amino acids. V dropped 3 bases and J dropped 5 bases, with 14 bases sitting between them. The CDR3 DNA reads as TGTGCCAGCAGTGAGGATCCGGGACTCTATCAGCCCCAGCATTTT. This gives the protein CASSEDPGLYQPQHF.

The chain couples TRBV18 to TRBJ1-1; possibly TRBD1 for D (6 bases). The CDR3 loop spans 15 amino acids. The V and J ends lost 3 bases and 1 base respectively, with 12 bases between them. The V gene's germline CDR1 is KGHSH and CDR2 LQKENI. The DNA of the CDR3 is TGTGCCAGCTCACCGCTACCGGACAGGAACACTGAAGCTTTCTTT. Encoded protein: CASSPLPDRNTEAFF.

The rearrangement joins TRBV2 to TRBJ2-7; D perhaps matches TRBD1 (5 bases). CDR1 and CDR2 (germline): SNHLY, FYNNEI. Trimming took 8 bases from V and 4 from J, leaving 18 bases between them. CDR3 size: 14 residues. Written as DNA, the CDR3 is TGTGCCAGCTGCACAGGACGGAATTCTTACGAGCAGTACTTC. This codes for CASCTGRNSYEQYF.

V gene TRBV28 combines with J gene TRBJ1-5, with D perhaps matching TRBD1 (5 bases). V dropped 10 bases and J dropped 5 bases, with 18 bases sitting between them. CDR3 length: 14 amino acids. The germline gives CDR1 MDHEN, CDR2 SYDVKM. CDR3 DNA sequence: TGTGCCACCTACCCGGGGGTCAGGTATCAGCCCCAGCATTTT. Translating it yields CATYPGVRYQPQHF.

The gene calls are TRBV6-6 and TRBJ2-4; maybe TRBD1 (7 bases). Germline-derived CDR1 and CDR2 are MNHNY and SVGAGI (reference sequence). This CDR3 comprises 15 residues. V was pared by 11 bases and J by 2 bases, with 19 bases between. The CDR3 DNA follows: TGTGCCTCAGGGGGGCCAGGCGCTTCCAAAAACATTCAGTACTTC. It yields the protein CASGGPGASKNIQYF.

Only a few counts were recorded for this clone. The CDR3 coding sequence is TGTGCCAGCAGCTTAAGAGGGGATCATGGCTACACCTTC. Translating gives CASSLRGDHGYTF. The chain combines TRBV7-9 with TRBJ1-2; a possible D gene is TRBD1 (5 bases). The CDR3 is made up of 13 amino acids. Germline V gene lookup returns CDR1 SEHNR and CDR2 FQNEAQ (reference sequence). V lost 2 bases to trimming and J lost 6 bases, with 10 bases between them.

A note on this clone: Given a much more abundant clone one base away, this may be a read error. This chain uses TRBV7-9 with TRBJ2-7; 7 nucleotides line up with TRBD1. V shed 4 bases, J shed 0 bases, and the junction held 0 bases outside the gene matches. Germline V CDR1 and CDR2: SEHNR, FQNEAQ (reference sequence). This CDR3 has 13 residues. This CDR3 reads CASSSGGSYEQYF. As DNA, the CDR3 is TGTGCCAGCAGCTCAGGGGGCTCCTACGAGCAGTACTTC.

This CDR3 reads CASSASGQETQYF. In DNA form, the CDR3 reads TGCGCCAGCAGTGCTAGCGGGCAAGAGACCCAGTACTTC. V and J are TRBV10-1 and TRBJ2-5, with 8 bases aligning to TRBD2. V was clipped by 4 bases and J by 2 bases; unmatched bases: 0. The CDR3 spans 13 residues. The germline gives CDR1 WNHNN, CDR2 SYGVQD (reference sequence).

A word on this clone: The sample carries other DNA sequences with the same CDR3. This chain joins TRBV27 and TRBJ2-1, with 10 bases that match TRBD2. The CDR3 totals 15 residues. J gave up 2 bases and V 5 bases, and 3 bases lay outside the gene matches. Germline CDR1 and CDR2: MNHEY and SMNVEV (reference sequence). The CDR3 region is CASSLLAGAYNEQFF. For the CDR3, the DNA is TGTGCCAGCAGTCTCCTAGCGGGGGCCTACAATGAGCAGTTCTTC.

The rearrangement uses TRBV5-1 and TRBJ2-3; TRBD1 agrees at 8 bases. The trim removed 4 bases at V and 3 bases at J, leaving 4 bases unmatched. The CDR3 length is 14 residues. Germline V CDR1 and CDR2: SGHRS, YFSETQ. CDR3 region: CASSNRGSTDTQYF. In nucleotides, the CDR3 is TGCGCCAGCAGCAACAGGGGGAGTACAGATACGCAGTATTTT.

V usage is TRBV2 and J usage is TRBJ1-1; TRBD1 is a possible D gene (5 bases). Germline V gene lookup returns CDR1 SNHLY and CDR2 FYNNEI. Trimming removed 7 bases from V and 1 base from J, with 19 bases in between. The CDR3 extends over 16 amino acids. This CDR3 is CASNYQGRKANTEAFF. The CDR3 DNA is TGTGCCAGCAATTATCAGGGTAGGAAAGCGAACACTGAAGCTTTCTTT.

On this clone itself: At the DNA level, this CDR3 is encoded by other sequences in the same sample as well. This chain joins TRBV18 and TRBJ2-7, with TRBD1 identical over 7 bases. This CDR3 is 15 amino acids long. The V gene's germline CDR1 is KGHSH and CDR2 LQKENI. Losses at the gene ends were 3 bases for V and 4 bases for J; bases not matched to a gene: 9. The CDR3 DNA reads as TGTGCCAGCTCACCCAATCGGGACAGCTATTACGAGCAGTACTTC. This encodes CASSPNRDSYYEQYF. The variable domain in full, with the rest retrieved from reference TRBV18 and TRBJ2-7, is NAGVMQNPRHLVRRRGQEARLRCSPMKGHSHVYWYRQLPEEGLKFMVYLQKENIIDESGMPKERFSAEFPKEGPSILRIQQVVRGDSAAYFCASSPNRDSYYEQYFGPGTRLTVT.

This clone has ten or more counts. The rearrangement uses TRBV29-1 and TRBJ1-4; D might be TRBD1 (5 bases). Germline V gene lookup returns CDR1 SQVTM and CDR2 ANQGSEA. Trimming stripped 6 bases from V and 6 bases from J, with 14 bases between. This CDR3 is built from 13 residues. CDR3: CSVRDSRYEKLFF. DNA of the CDR3: TGCAGCGTCCGGGACTCACGCTATGAAAAACTGTTTTTT.